This T cell receptor beta chain was identified during a study of T cells expressing NK-cell markers. Study background: Obtained from sorted CD3+CD56+NKG2C+, CD3+CD56+NKG2C- and CD3+CD56-NKG2C+ T cells were the TCR beta repertoires. Study-level findings and limits: Several donors' CD3+CD56-NKG2C+ cells were dominated by the same clonotypes.

About this clonotype itself: Antigen specificity is unknown.

In generating TCR beta cDNA, 5'RACE template switching with UMIs was used. TCRdb reprocessed the 5' RACE reads and keeps a single row for each CDR3 protein, giving no DNA. This table holds some 140,000 distinct CDR3 sequences. CDR1 DFQATT and CDR2 SNEGSKA come from the germline V gene (reference sequence). The CDR3 length is 15 residues. The rearrangement uses TRBV20-1 and TRBJ2-3. This clonotype was sampled from a woman aged 45 to 65 in good health. Material for sequencing was blood T cells: a sorted CD56 or NKG2C T cell subset, CD4+ or CD8+ T cells, or bulk PBMC T cells (not recorded which). CDR3 amino acids: CSARDRVLYIDTQYF.